This T cell receptor beta chain was captured in a study of Graves' ophthalmopathy and Graves' hyperthyroidism. Overall study findings and caveats: Detected in blood as well were most expanded thyroid clonotypes with frequency above 0.001. Forecasting of ophthalmopathy progression by the model achieved nearly 71% sensitivity and less than 80% specificity.

Transcripts of RNA were the source for amplifying TCR beta CDR3 regions. Investigators did first-round RT-PCR with HTBI primers, then second-round multiplex PCR. TCRdb reprocessed the multiplex PCR reads via MiXCR and lists one record per CDR3 protein. The sample has approximately 15,000 distinct CDR3 sequences, 46% seen once. This clonotype was counted only a few times. Its antigen is as yet unknown. Other autoimmune diseases, uncontrolled infections, pregnancy and lactation each led to patient exclusion. Germline assignment: CDR1 LGHNA and CDR2 YNFKEQ. Trimming removed 0 bases at V and 5 bases at J, with 13 bases between. The CDR3 runs 15 residues.

V gene TRBV4-2 combines with J gene TRBJ1-1; D possibly corresponds to TRBD1 (5 bases). Specimen: peripheral blood. This clonotype was obtained from a woman aged 40 to 50 with stable Graves' hyperthyroidism. The CDR3 loop is CASSQDDGGVTEAFF. CDR3 coding DNA: TGTGCCAGCAGCCAAGATGACGGGGGAGTGACTGAAGCTTTCTTT.